This T cell receptor beta chain was sequenced during a study of blood T cell repertoires in COVID-19. About the study: COVID-19 samples, acute and convalescent, were from the United States, Italy and Spain. Nucleic acid was either cDNA or gDNA, and it came from T cells, B-cell-depleted T cells, or PBMCs.

The CDR3 contains 16 residues. Produced via immunoSEQ multiplex PCR; TCRdb's table is partial and in-frame only. The repertoire holds over 60,000 clones, with 82% as singletons. The TCR originated in an elderly man with active COVID-19. V usage is TRBV12-2 and J usage is TRBJ2-7; the table assigns TRBD1, which was not confirmed against the DNA. TRBV12-2 is assigned pseudogene status. The sequencing input was peripheral blood. The chain's CDR3 is CASRFAPTGGIYEQYF. CDR3 sequence (DNA): TGTGCAAGTCGCTTCGCCCCGACAGGGGGCATCTACGAGCAGTACTTC.